What follows describes a single T cell receptor beta chain. The record originates from a study of control samples from healthy donors and cancer patients. There are 12 residues in the CDR3. CDR1 MDHEN and CDR2 SYDVKM come from the germline V gene. The V end lost 7 bases, the J end lost 1 base, and 7 bases lay between the germline ends. The table came from immunoSEQ multiplex PCR; TCRdb's copy has only in-frame clones and leaves some out. The profile covers some 54,000 clones, with around 97% appearing a single time and about 1.9% taken by the ten largest. The rearrangement uses TRBV28 and TRBJ1-1; D unresolved. The source of this sequence is a woman aged 30 to 39 in good health. The sample comprised blood. CDR3 nucleotides: TGTGCCAGCAAGTCAACGAACACTGAAGCTTTCTTT. Translated: CASKSTNTEAFF. Based on the CDR3 plus reference TRBV28 and TRBJ1-1, the full variable domain is DVKVTQSSRYLVKRTGEKVFLECVQDMDHENMFWYRQDPGLGLRLIYFSYDVKMKEKGDIPEGYSVSREKKERFSLILESASTNQTSMYLCASKSTNTEAFFGQGTRLTVV.